This TCR beta chain was sequenced in a study of cytomegalovirus exposure and HLA in healthy donors. Study overall: For the roughly 400 genotyped donors, 65% to 90% fell within the Caucasian-associated ancestry cluster.

The CDR3 loop spans 16 amino acids. Trimming removed 3 bases from V and 3 bases from J; junction bases left unmatched: 10. In germline, CDR1 is SGHDN, CDR2 FVKESK. General observations from the study: More than 15,000 TCR beta sequences were associated with HLA alleles at 0.05 false discovery rate in a later analysis. Most of the TCR beta V segments (in an earlier analysis) were productive either about 90% or about 30% of the time.

A single count supports this clone. Its antigen is not identified. The PCR used 60 Vbeta and 13 Jbeta primers. Produced via immunoSEQ multiplex PCR; TCRdb's table is partial and in-frame only. The table records about 36,000 clones, nearly 70% of them present only once. The genes are TRBV14 and TRBJ1-1; the match to TRBD1 covers 7 bases. This clonotype originated in a man aged 25-45 years in good health and CMV-seronegative. The material sequenced was PBMCs. The CDR3 DNA follows: TGTGCCAGCAGCCAGGCTGGTTGGACAGGAGACACTGAAGCTTTCTTT. Its translation: CASSQAGWTGDTEAFF.